The source of this T cell receptor (beta chain) is a study of early T cells in non-severe SARS-CoV-2 infection. This clonotype was seen repeatedly, ten times or more. Germline V gene data show CDR1 as SGDLS and CDR2 as YYNGEE. The V end was cut by 0 bases, the J end by 0 bases, with 13 bases between. There are 17 residues in the CDR3. Each single cDNA molecule received a unique molecular identifier. TCRdb used MiXCR to reprocess the 5' RACE reads, holding one entry per CDR3 protein. The sample lists tens of thousands of distinct CDR3 sequences, about 9.3% seen once, with 4.2% in the top ten. The sequenced sample was whole blood. This sequence originates from an adult who was a healthcare worker with PCR-confirmed SARS-CoV-2 infection or an uninfected control (not recorded which). V and J are TRBV9 and TRBJ2-1; D is perhaps TRBD1 (5 bases). The CDR3 sequence is CASSVGGAASSYNEQFF. The CDR3 coding sequence is TGTGCCAGCAGCGTAGGGGGCGCGGCTAGCTCCTACAATGAGCAGTTCTTC.